This T cell receptor (beta chain) is drawn from a study of glioma-infiltrating T cells after dendritic cell vaccination. Study as a whole: Treatment, given 2003 to 2012, was autologous tumor lysate-pulsed dendritic cell vaccination. Autologous tumor lysate was loaded overnight onto monocyte-derived dendritic cells grown seven days with IL-4 and GM-CSF.

TCRB CDR3 was amplified from 2 ug genomic DNA or less. TCRdb keeps only in-frame clones here, not all; method: immunoSEQ multiplex PCR. The repertoire holds about 82,000 clones, with over 80% as singletons. Noted time point: after dendritic cell vaccination, including at tumor progression/relapse. The CDR3 length is 13 residues. The ends were cut back, 4 bases at V and 7 bases at J, with 13 bases in the middle. Per germline, CDR1 SGHAT and CDR2 FQNNGV. The TCR comes from a human donor with glioblastoma. Material: blood, obtained after dendritic cell vaccination. The chain links TRBV11-2 to TRBJ1-1, with TRBD1 as a possible D gene (5 bases). CDR3 coding DNA: TGTGCCAGCAGCTCCGGGGGGGAACTTGAAGCTTTCTTT. This gives the protein CASSSGGELEAFF.